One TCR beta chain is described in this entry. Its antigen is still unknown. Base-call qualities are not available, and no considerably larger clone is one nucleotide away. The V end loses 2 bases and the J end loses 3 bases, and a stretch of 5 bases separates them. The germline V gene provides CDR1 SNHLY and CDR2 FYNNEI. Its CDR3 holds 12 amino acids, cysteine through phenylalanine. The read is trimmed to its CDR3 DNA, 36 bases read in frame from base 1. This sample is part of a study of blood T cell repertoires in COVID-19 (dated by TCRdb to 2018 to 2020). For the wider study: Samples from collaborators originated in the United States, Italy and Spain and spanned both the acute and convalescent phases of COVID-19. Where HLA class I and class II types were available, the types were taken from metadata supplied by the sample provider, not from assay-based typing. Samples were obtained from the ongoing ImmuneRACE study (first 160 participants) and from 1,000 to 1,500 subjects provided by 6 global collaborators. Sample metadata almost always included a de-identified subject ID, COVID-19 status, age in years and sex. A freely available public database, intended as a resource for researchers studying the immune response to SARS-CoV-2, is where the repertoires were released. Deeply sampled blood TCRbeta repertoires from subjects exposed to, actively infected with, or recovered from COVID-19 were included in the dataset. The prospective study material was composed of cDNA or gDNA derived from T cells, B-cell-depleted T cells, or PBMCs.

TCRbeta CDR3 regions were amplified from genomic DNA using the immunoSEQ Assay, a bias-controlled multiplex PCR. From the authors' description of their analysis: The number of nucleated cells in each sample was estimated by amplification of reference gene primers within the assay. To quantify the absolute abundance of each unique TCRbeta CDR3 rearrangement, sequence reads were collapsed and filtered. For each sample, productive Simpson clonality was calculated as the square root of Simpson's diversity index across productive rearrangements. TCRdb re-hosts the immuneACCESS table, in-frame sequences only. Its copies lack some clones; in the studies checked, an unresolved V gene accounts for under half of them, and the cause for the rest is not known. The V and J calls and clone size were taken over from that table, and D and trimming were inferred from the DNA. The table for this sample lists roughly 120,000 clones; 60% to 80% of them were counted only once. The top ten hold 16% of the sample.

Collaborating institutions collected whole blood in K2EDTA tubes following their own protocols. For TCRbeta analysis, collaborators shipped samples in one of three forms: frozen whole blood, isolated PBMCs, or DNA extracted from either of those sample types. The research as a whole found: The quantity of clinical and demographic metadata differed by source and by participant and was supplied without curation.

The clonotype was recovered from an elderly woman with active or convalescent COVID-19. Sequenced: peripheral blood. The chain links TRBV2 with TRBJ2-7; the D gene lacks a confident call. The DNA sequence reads TGTGCCAGCAGTGAACTAAGCTACGAGCAGTACTTC. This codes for CASSELSYEQYF. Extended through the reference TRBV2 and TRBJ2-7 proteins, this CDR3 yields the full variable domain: EPEVTQTPSHQVTQMGQEVILRCVPISNHLYFYWYRQILGQKVEFLVSFYNNEISEKSEIFDDQFSVERPDGSNFTLKIRSTKLEDSAMYFCASSELSYEQYFGPGTRLTVT.